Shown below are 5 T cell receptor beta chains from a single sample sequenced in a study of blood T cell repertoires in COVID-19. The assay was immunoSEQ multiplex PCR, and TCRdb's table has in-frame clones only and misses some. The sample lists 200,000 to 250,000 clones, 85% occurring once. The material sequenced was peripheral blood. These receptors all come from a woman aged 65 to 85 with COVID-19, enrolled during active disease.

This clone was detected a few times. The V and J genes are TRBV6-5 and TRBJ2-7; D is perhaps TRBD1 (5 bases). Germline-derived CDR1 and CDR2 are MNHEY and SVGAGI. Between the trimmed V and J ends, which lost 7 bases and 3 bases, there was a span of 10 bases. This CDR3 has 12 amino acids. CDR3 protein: CASKERGYEQYF. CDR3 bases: TGTGCCAGCAAAGAAAGGGGCTACGAGCAGTACTTC.

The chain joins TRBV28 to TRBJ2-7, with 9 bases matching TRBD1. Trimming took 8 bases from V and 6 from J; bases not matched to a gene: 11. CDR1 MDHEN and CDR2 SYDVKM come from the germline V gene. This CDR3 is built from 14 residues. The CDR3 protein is CASSQGTGPPEQYF. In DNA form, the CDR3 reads TGTGCCAGCTCCCAGGGGACAGGGCCCCCCGAGCAGTACTTC.

CDR3 protein: CASRRGTTNTEAFF. Here the CDR3 DNA reads TGTGCCAGCAGGCGGGGGACAACGAACACTGAAGCTTTCTTT. The chain recombines TRBV6-5 with TRBJ1-1, with TRBD1 as a possible D gene (6 bases). V was trimmed by 6 bases and J by 1 base, leaving 12 bases between them. The germline V gene encodes CDR1 MNHEY and CDR2 SVGAGI. The CDR3 covers 14 residues.

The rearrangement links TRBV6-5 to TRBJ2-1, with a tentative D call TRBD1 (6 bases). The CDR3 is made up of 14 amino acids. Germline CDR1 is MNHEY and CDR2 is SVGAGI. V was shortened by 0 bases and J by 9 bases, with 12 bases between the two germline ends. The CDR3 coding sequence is TGTGCCAGCAGTTACTCGTTCCACAGGGCTGAGCAGTTCTTC. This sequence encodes CASSYSFHRAEQFF.

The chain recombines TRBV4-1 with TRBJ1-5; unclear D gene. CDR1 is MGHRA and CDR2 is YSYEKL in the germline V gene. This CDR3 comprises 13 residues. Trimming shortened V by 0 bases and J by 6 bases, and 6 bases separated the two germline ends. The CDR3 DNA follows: TGCGCCAGCAGCCAAGATCAGGTTCAGCCCCAGCATTTT. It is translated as CASSQDQVQPQHF.